This T cell receptor (beta chain) was sequenced in a study of OX40 agonist ivuxolimab in advanced cancers. Regarding the study as a whole: Within 6 weeks, CD4+ and CD8+ blood T cells expanded clonally at 0.1 to 3.0 mg/kg.

Worth noting for this clone: Its antigen is unidentified.

Sequencing was performed with immunoSEQ multiplex PCR; in TCRdb, only in-frame clones are kept and a portion is missing. This table has tens of thousands of clones, about three quarters appearing once. CDR3 length equals 13 residues. CDR1 and CDR2 (germline): SGHRS, YFSETQ. V was cut by 3 bases and J by 9 bases, with 13 bases left in between. The J gene is TRBJ2-1, the V gene TRBV5-1; D is perhaps TRBD1 (5 bases). Sequenced material: CD4+ or CD8+ T cells sorted from blood, taken in a trial of the OX40 agonist ivuxolimab. The receptor was isolated from an adult with an advanced solid tumor such as melanoma, head and neck, liver or kidney cancer. CDR3 in amino acids: CASSSTPQGEQFF. The CDR3 DNA reads as TGCGCCAGCAGCTCGACGCCCCAGGGTGAGCAGTTCTTC.